This entry is about one TCR beta chain. The antigen remains undetermined. The cDNA for TCR beta came from 5'RACE template switching with UMIs. With the 5' RACE reads reprocessed, TCRdb shows one record per CDR3 protein and no DNA. The repertoire shows about 410,000 distinct CDR3 sequences; the top ten hold about 10%. These data belong to a study of T cells expressing NK-cell markers. Background on the study: There were seven HCMV-seropositive donors and one seronegative donor among the eight sequenced.

Findings and caveats of the study: Certain NKG2C+ T cell clones were expanded, and their HCMV specificity remained unclear.

Germline V gives CDR1 SGHNT, CDR2 YENEEA. CDR3 length: 17 amino acids. The specimen sequenced was blood T cells: a sorted CD56 or NKG2C T cell subset, CD4+ or CD8+ T cells, or bulk PBMC T cells (not recorded which). The TCR was taken from a woman aged 45-60 years in good health. The V gene is TRBV11-3, the J gene TRBJ2-7; TCRdb's assignment of TRBD1 cannot be checked, as there is no DNA. CDR3 sequence: CASSLVSSGSPQSEQYF.